The 32 T cell receptor beta chains listed next were all sequenced from one sample in a study of T cell changes during pregnancy in multiple sclerosis. Clones were read by immunoSEQ multiplex PCR, and TCRdb kept only the in-frame ones, dropping some. The profile covers about 41,000 clones, with 70% to 90% appearing a single time and 0.5% to 0.65% taken by the ten largest. Here the sequenced sample was CD4+ T cells from peripheral blood mononuclear cells, taken in the first trimester of pregnancy. Receptors were obtained from a female donor with multiple sclerosis, enrolled in a pregnancy study.

This chain uses TRBV6-4 with TRBJ2-5, with D tentatively TRBD2 (5 bases). Trimming removed 6 bases from V and 6 bases from J, with 11 bases in between. The CDR3 consists of 12 residues. CDR1 is MRHNA and CDR2 is SNTAGT in the germline V gene. CDR3 nucleotide sequence: TGTGCCAGCAGCGCTAGCCGGCAGACCCAGTACTTC. Translation gives CASSASRQTQYF.

This clone showed up just once. The V call is TRBV25-1, the J call TRBJ2-1, with 12 positions matching TRBD2. Germline CDR1 MGHDK, CDR2 SYGVNS. The CDR3 runs to 14 residues. The V segment lost 6 bases and the J segment 9 bases; nucleotides outside the gene matches: 6. CDR3 in DNA: TGTGCCAGCAGGGGGACTAGCGGGCATACTGAGCAGTTCTTC. It translates to CASRGTSGHTEQFF.

The CDR3 DNA reads TGTGCCAGTAGGTTGACAGGACGGAGGAGCAATCAGCCCCAGCATTTT. Translated: CASRLTGRRSNQPQHF. The V gene is TRBV19, the J gene TRBJ1-5, with a possible D match to TRBD1 (6 bases). The V gene's germline CDR1 is LNHDA and CDR2 SQIVND (reference sequence). Deletions cut 6 bases from V and 1 base from J, with 16 bases between. This CDR3 is 16 amino acids long.

The chain couples TRBV7-9 to TRBJ2-7; D perhaps matches TRBD2 (7 bases). V dropped 10 bases and J dropped 7 bases, with 20 bases sitting between them. The CDR3 length is 13 residues. Germline V gives CDR1 SEHNR, CDR2 FQNEAQ (reference sequence). The CDR3 nucleotides read TGTGCCACCGTCCCCGGGGGGCTCGGGGAGCAGTACTTC. Encoded protein: CATVPGGLGEQYF.

In DNA form, the CDR3 reads TGTGCCATCAGTGAGGTCAGTGACTACACCTTC. Translation gives CAISEVSDYTF. The chain carries TRBV10-3 and TRBJ1-2; D unresolved. Per germline, CDR1 ENHRY and CDR2 SYGVKD. Trimming stripped 2 bases from V and 10 bases from J, with 8 bases between. The CDR3 runs to 11 residues.

The V gene is TRBV9, the J gene TRBJ2-5; 10 nucleotides line up with TRBD2. There are 18 residues in the CDR3. CDR1 is SGDLS and CDR2 is YYNGEE in the germline V gene. V was pared by 3 bases and J by 2 bases, with 13 bases of the junction left unmatched. This chain's CDR3 is CASSATGGLAGAQETQYF. CDR3 nucleotide sequence: TGTGCCAGCAGCGCAACGGGGGGGCTAGCGGGAGCACAAGAGACCCAGTACTTC.

The rearrangement uses TRBV7-2 and TRBJ2-2; D gene uncertain. The CDR3 totals 15 residues. The germline gives CDR1 SGHTA, CDR2 FQGNSA. V gave up 2 bases and J gave up 2 bases, with 9 bases separating them. CDR3 loop: CASSLQQKNTGELFF. CDR3 nucleotides: TGTGCCAGCAGCTTACAACAGAAAAACACCGGGGAGCTGTTTTTT.

This CDR3 is CSVSLTGELFF. CDR3 nucleotide sequence: TGCAGTGTATCCCTCACCGGGGAGCTGTTTTTT. The V gene is TRBV20-1, the J gene TRBJ2-2; D not certain. Germline V gene data show CDR1 as DFQATT and CDR2 as SNEGSKA (reference sequence). The V end lost 7 bases, the J end lost 4 bases, and 7 bases lay between the germline ends. This CDR3 is 11 amino acids long.

The V and J genes are TRBV7-9 and TRBJ2-7, with 12 bases aligning to TRBD1. The CDR3 runs 14 residues. Per germline, CDR1 SEHNR and CDR2 FQNEAQ (reference sequence). The V and J ends lost 6 bases and 4 bases, in that order; junction bases with no gene match: 4. This chain's CDR3 is CASRPGQGAYEQYF. The DNA of the CDR3 is TGTGCCAGCAGACCGGGACAGGGGGCTTACGAGCAGTACTTC.

This rearrangement joins TRBV5-4 to TRBJ1-4, with D possibly being TRBD1 (6 bases). Germline values: CDR1 SGHNT, CDR2 YYREEE (reference sequence). V was pared by 4 bases and J by 10 bases, with 17 bases between. The CDR3 contains 14 residues. The CDR3 is CASSPGGGTRKLFF. The CDR3 nucleotides are TGTGCCAGCAGCCCGGGAGGGGGTACCAGAAAACTGTTTTTT.

This clone was observed once. The chain couples TRBV5-4 to TRBJ2-1; 10 bases fit TRBD2. Unmatched junction bases numbered 9, after V lost 0 bases and J lost 0 bases. This CDR3 contains 19 residues. Germline CDR1 reads SGHNT; CDR2 reads YYREEE (reference sequence). The CDR3 sequence: CASSLDGLAVKSSYNEQFF. The CDR3 DNA follows: TGTGCCAGCAGCTTGGATGGACTAGCGGTCAAGAGCTCCTACAATGAGCAGTTCTTC.

The table lists this clone with a few counts. The chain combines TRBV7-8 with TRBJ2-2; 10 positions agree with TRBD1. The CDR3 spans 16 residues. CDR1 is SGHVS, CDR2 FQNEAQ, per germline. The V and J ends lost 5 bases and 2 bases, in that order; junction bases with no gene match: 5. CDR3 protein: CASSPRDRGNTGELFF. CDR3 nucleotides: TGTGCCAGCAGCCCCCGGGACAGGGGAAACACCGGGGAGCTGTTTTTT.

This clone has a single count. The chain links TRBV2 to TRBJ2-7; D remains unclear. Trimming pared 2 bases from V and 2 bases from J, leaving 7 bases between. Per germline, CDR1 SNHLY and CDR2 FYNNEI. The CDR3 sequence is 13 residues long. The CDR3 protein is CASSEPFTYEQYF. Written as DNA, the CDR3 is TGTGCCAGCAGTGAACCATTCACCTACGAGCAGTACTTC.

The CDR3 bases are TGTGCCAGCAGTTCCCGTCGGACTAGAGATTTCACCTCGAGTACCCCCTACGAGCAGTACTTC. Protein sequence: CASSSRRTRDFTSSTPYEQYF. The chain links TRBV27 to TRBJ2-7; 7 bases map to TRBD2. CDR3 length: 21 amino acids. Germline lookup yields CDR1 MNHEY and CDR2 SMNVEV (reference sequence). V shed 4 bases and J 2 bases; nucleotides not matched to a gene: 26.

The chain couples TRBV14 to TRBJ2-7, with D maybe TRBD2 (6 bases). Trimming removed 6 bases from V and 2 bases from J, with 17 bases in between. Germline V CDR1 and CDR2: SGHDN, FVKESK. CDR3 length equals 15 residues. CDR3: CASRRGGLGPYEQYF. In nucleotides, the CDR3 is TGTGCCAGCAGGAGAGGAGGGCTTGGGCCCTACGAGCAGTACTTC. The variable domain in full, completed from reference TRBV14 and TRBJ2-7, reads EAGVTQFPSHSVIEKGQTVTLRCDPISGHDNLYWYRRVMGKEIKFLLHFVKESKQDESGMPNNRFLAERTGGTYSTLKVQPAELEDSGVYFCASRRGGLGPYEQYFGPGTRLTVT.

The V gene is TRBV10-3, the J gene TRBJ2-7; a possible D gene is TRBD2 (5 bases). The germline V gene has CDR1 ENHRY and CDR2 SYGVKD. Trimming took 5 bases from V and 2 from J, leaving 22 bases between them. The CDR3 totals 17 residues. The CDR3 sequence is CAISFYPARGPTYEQYF. The CDR3 DNA reads as TGTGCCATCAGTTTCTACCCCGCCCGGGGTCCTACCTACGAGCAGTACTTC.

This clone came up a few times. This CDR3 is CASSESGLAYEQFF. CDR3 DNA sequence: TGTGCCAGCAGCGAGAGTGGACTAGCGTATGAGCAGTTCTTC. This rearrangement joins TRBV9 to TRBJ2-1; TRBD2 agrees at 9 bases. The CDR3 consists of 14 residues. Trimming cost V 3 bases and J 8 bases; bases outside gene matches: 6. Germline assignment: CDR1 SGDLS and CDR2 YYNGEE.

The J gene is TRBJ2-1, the V gene TRBV7-3, with D possibly being TRBD1 (6 bases). Trimming stripped 0 bases from V and 10 bases from J, with 7 bases between. The germline CDR1 and CDR2 sequences are SGHTA and FQGTGA. The CDR3 loop spans 12 amino acids. The CDR3 loop reads CASSLTRGEQFF. The CDR3 coding sequence is TGTGCCAGCAGCTTAACGAGGGGGGAGCAGTTCTTC. Based on the CDR3 plus reference TRBV7-3 and TRBJ2-1, the full variable domain is GAGVSQTPSNKVTEKGKYVELRCDPISGHTALYWYRQSLGQGPEFLIYFQGTGAADDSGLPNDRFFAVRPEGSVSTLKIQRTERGDSAVYLCASSLTRGEQFFGPGTRLTVL.

CDR3 residues: CASGGQGAGTDTQYF. CDR3 sequence (DNA): TGTGCCAGCGGAGGACAGGGGGCGGGCACAGATACGCAGTATTTT. The chain is built from TRBV9 and TRBJ2-3; 11 bases fit TRBD1. The CDR3 sequence is 15 residues long. The ends lost 7 bases at V and 1 base at J; junction bases unmatched: 5. The V gene's germline CDR1 is SGDLS and CDR2 YYNGEE.

This clone was seen only a few times. This sequence joins TRBV14 and TRBJ2-7; TRBD1 agrees at 8 bases. The ends lost 4 bases at V and 2 bases at J; junction bases unmatched: 7. The CDR3 runs 15 residues. Looked up from germline, CDR1 is SGHDN and CDR2 is FVKESK. This CDR3 is CASSRRQGPPYEQYF. CDR3 bases: TGTGCCAGCAGCCGAAGACAGGGGCCCCCCTACGAGCAGTACTTC.

The V gene is TRBV7-2, the J gene TRBJ1-2; 9 nucleotides line up with TRBD1. This CDR3 has 17 amino acids. J gave up 0 bases and V 5 bases, and 10 bases lay outside the gene matches. Germline CDR1 is SGHTA and CDR2 is FQGNSA. The CDR3 sequence: CASSRPDRGKANYGYTF. The CDR3 nucleotides read TGTGCCAGCAGCCGCCCGGACAGGGGAAAAGCTAACTATGGCTACACCTTC. The full variable domain, rest sourced from reference TRBV7-2 and TRBJ1-2, is GAGVSQSPSNKVTEKGKDVELRCDPISGHTALYWYRQSLGQGLEFLIYFQGNSAPDKSGLPSDRFSAERTGGSVSTLTIQRTQQEDSAVYLCASSRPDRGKANYGYTFGSGTRLTVV.

In this sample, this clone turned up once. This chain links TRBV6-5 with TRBJ2-7; 8 nucleotides match TRBD2. The V segment lost 5 bases and the J segment 1 base; nucleotides outside the gene matches: 7. Germline-derived CDR1 and CDR2 are MNHEY and SVGAGI. The CDR3 covers 15 residues. CDR3 amino acids: CASSSKREWSYEQYF. For the CDR3, the DNA is TGTGCCAGCAGTAGCAAGCGGGAGTGGTCCTACGAGCAGTACTTC.

This chain joins TRBV6-1 and TRBJ2-5; the D is unclear. The CDR3 contains 14 residues. Trimming cost V 3 bases and J 4 bases, with 12 bases left between them. In germline, CDR1 is MNHNS, CDR2 SASEGT. The CDR3 protein is CASSESYFPETQYF. CDR3 nucleotide sequence: TGTGCCAGCAGTGAGTCCTACTTCCCAGAGACCCAGTACTTC.

The chain employs TRBV15 and TRBJ2-1, with D possibly being TRBD2 (6 bases). V was shortened by 3 bases and J by 0 bases, with 9 bases between the two germline ends. The CDR3 length is 15 residues. Germline V gene data show CDR1 as LNHNV and CDR2 as YYDKDF (reference sequence). The CDR3 region is CATSSRRASYNEQFF. As DNA, the CDR3 is TGTGCCACCAGCAGCAGGAGGGCCTCCTACAATGAGCAGTTCTTC.

This sequence joins TRBV27 and TRBJ2-1; 9 bases fit TRBD2. CDR3 length equals 16 residues. Germline V gene data show CDR1 as MNHEY and CDR2 as SMNVEV (reference sequence). J was trimmed by 10 bases and V by 2 bases; bases with no gene match: 12. CDR3 sequence reads: CASSLRPSGKRWEQFF. The CDR3 DNA is TGTGCCAGCAGTTTAAGGCCTAGCGGGAAGAGGTGGGAGCAGTTCTTC.

This clone was counted a single time. CDR3 residues: CASSFRGSNQPQHF. CDR3 DNA sequence: TGTGCCAGCAGTTTCAGGGGAAGCAATCAGCCCCAGCATTTT. The rearrangement links TRBV27 to TRBJ1-5, with a possible D match to TRBD1 (6 bases). The CDR3 runs to 14 residues. Trimming left V 3 bases short and J 1 base short, with 7 bases between. Germline loops: CDR1 MNHEY, CDR2 SMNVEV (reference sequence).

The CDR3 DNA sequence: TGTGCCAGCAGTTACTCGCGCATGTCGACAGCCTACGAGCAGTACTTC. It codes for CASSYSRMSTAYEQYF. The chain uses TRBV6-5 and TRBJ2-7; D is possibly TRBD1 (5 bases). Germline V gene data show CDR1 as MNHEY and CDR2 as SVGAGI. V lost 0 bases to trimming and J lost 2 bases, with 14 bases between them. This CDR3 contains 16 residues.

The chain links TRBV6-5 to TRBJ1-5; maybe TRBD1 (6 bases). CDR1 and CDR2 from the germline V gene are MNHEY and SVGAGI. The V gene lost 6 bases and the J gene lost 7 bases, with 19 bases spanning the gap. This CDR3 spans 15 amino acids. The CDR3 sequence: CASRAFLGAGQPQHF. The CDR3 nucleotides are TGTGCCAGCAGAGCTTTTTTGGGGGCAGGACAGCCCCAGCATTTT.

The chain is built from TRBV4-1 and TRBJ2-1; D may be TRBD2 (6 bases). This CDR3 has 16 amino acids. Germline assignment: CDR1 MGHRA and CDR2 YSYEKL. V was clipped by 4 bases and J by 4 bases, with 17 bases between them. The CDR3 nucleotides read TGCGCCAGCAGCCTGAGAGGAACGGGAGCTTACAATGAGCAGTTCTTC. Protein: CASSLRGTGAYNEQFF.

This sequence joins TRBV5-4 and TRBJ2-7; 12 bases match TRBD2. Trimming removed 4 bases from V and 4 bases from J; junction bases left unmatched: 3. The CDR3 totals 14 residues. CDR1 and CDR2 (germline): SGHNT, YYREEE (reference sequence). The CDR3 region is CASSQLAGGYEQYF. The DNA of the CDR3 is TGTGCCAGCAGCCAACTAGCGGGAGGTTACGAGCAGTACTTC. Full variable domain (rest looked up from reference TRBV5-4 and TRBJ2-7): ETGVTQSPTHLIKTRGQQVTLRCSSQSGHNTVSWYQQALGQGPQFIFQYYREEENGRGNFPPRFSGLQFPNYSSELNVNALELDDSALYLCASSQLAGGYEQYFGPGTRLTVT.

The gene calls are TRBV19 and TRBJ1-2; TRBD1 aligns across 7 bases. CDR1 and CDR2 (germline): LNHDA, SQIVND (reference sequence). The CDR3 spans 16 residues. V trimming: 4 bases; J trimming: 4 bases; junction bases outside the gene matches: 12. The DNA for the CDR3 is TGTGCCAGTAGTACCGTTGGGGGACAGACTATCTATGGCTACACCTTC. Encoded protein: CASSTVGGQTIYGYTF.

This rearrangement joins TRBV9 to TRBJ2-6, with D possibly being TRBD1 (6 bases). Germline loops: CDR1 SGDLS, CDR2 YYNGEE. This CDR3 has 16 amino acids. Deletions cut 3 bases from V and 4 bases from J, with 14 bases between. This chain's CDR3 is CASSARRGTGANVLTF. The CDR3 coding sequence is TGTGCCAGCAGCGCCCGAAGAGGGACAGGGGCCAACGTCCTGACTTTC.